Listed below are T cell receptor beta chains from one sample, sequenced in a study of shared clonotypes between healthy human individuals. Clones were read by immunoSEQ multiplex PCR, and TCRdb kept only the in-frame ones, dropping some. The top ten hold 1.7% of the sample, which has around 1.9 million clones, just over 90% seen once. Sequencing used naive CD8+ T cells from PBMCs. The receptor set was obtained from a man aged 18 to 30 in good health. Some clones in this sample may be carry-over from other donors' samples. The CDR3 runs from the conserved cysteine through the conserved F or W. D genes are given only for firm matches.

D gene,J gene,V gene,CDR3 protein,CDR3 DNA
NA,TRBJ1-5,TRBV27,CASGQPQHF,TGTGCCAGCGGTCAGCCCCAGCATTTT
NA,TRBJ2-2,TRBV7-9,CASSGPKGEVAGELFF,TGTGCCAGCAGCGGTCCGAAGGGGGAGGTGGCCGGGGAGCTGTTTTTT
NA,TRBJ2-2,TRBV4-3,CASSPGVTGELFF,TGCGCCAGCAGCCCAGGGGTCACCGGGGAGCTGTTTTTT
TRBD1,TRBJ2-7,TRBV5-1,CASSLDLRGNYEQYF,TGCGCCAGCAGCTTGGATCTCAGGGGGAACTACGAGCAGTACTTC
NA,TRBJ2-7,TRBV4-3,CASSQAPNYEQYF,TGCGCCAGCAGCCAAGCTCCAAATTACGAGCAGTACTTC
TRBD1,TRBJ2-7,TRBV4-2,CASSHIPPGTGVFYEQYF,TGTGCCAGCAGCCACATTCCTCCCGGGACAGGAGTCTTCTACGAGCAGTACTTC
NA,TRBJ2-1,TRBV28,CASSLPDLLNNEQFF,TGTGCCAGCAGTTTGCCTGACTTGCTAAACAATGAGCAGTTCTTC
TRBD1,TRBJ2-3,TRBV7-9,CASSLAWTGSTDTQYF,TGTGCCAGCAGCTTAGCTTGGACAGGAAGCACAGATACGCAGTATTTT
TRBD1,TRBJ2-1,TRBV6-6,CASRTEGGEQFF,TGTGCCAGCAGAACGGAAGGGGGCGAGCAGTTCTTC
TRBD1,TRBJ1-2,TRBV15,CATSGDRGGYGYTF,TGTGCCACCAGTGGGGACAGGGGAGGGTATGGCTACACCTTC